The 3 T cell receptor beta chains below all came from one sample that was sequenced in a study of patients and donors after allogeneic stem cell transplantation. TCRdb itself ran the RT-PCR reads through MiXCR, one entry per CDR3 protein. The table records approximately 200,000 distinct CDR3 sequences, around 41% of them present only once. The sample taken for sequencing was blood, either unsorted or a sorted T cell fraction (not recorded which). Source of these receptors: a human donor who was either an allogeneic HSCT recipient or a stem cell or donor lymphocyte infusion donor (not recorded which). It is not recorded whose cells these are; they may come from a transplant donor.

The chain recombines TRBV5-1 with TRBJ1-5; D is possibly TRBD1 (6 bases). Germline loops: CDR1 SGHRS, CDR2 YFSETQ. The CDR3 runs 19 residues. The V gene lost 0 bases and the J gene lost 0 bases, with 19 bases spanning the gap. CDR3 sequence: CASSLAVRGFLYSNQPQHF. The CDR3 coding sequence is TGCGCCAGCAGCTTGGCAGTCAGGGGATTCCTTTATAGCAATCAGCCCCAGCATTTT.

The chain couples TRBV29-1 to TRBJ1-1; D may be TRBD1 (5 bases). From germline, CDR1 is SQVTM and CDR2 ANQGSEA. With 0 bases removed from V and 0 bases from J, the gap between germline ends came to 17 bases. CDR3 length: 17 residues. The CDR3 sequence: CSVEDWTLSGVNTEAFF. The CDR3 nucleotides are TGCAGCGTTGAAGACTGGACCCTATCGGGGGTGAACACTGAAGCTTTCTTT.

The gene calls are TRBV4-3 and TRBJ2-1; no definite D call. The germline V and J ends were trimmed by 1 base and 7 bases, with 8 bases remaining between them. The CDR3 contains 13 residues. CDR1 is LGHNA and CDR2 is YSLEER in the germline V gene. This CDR3 is CASSQVLRNEQFF. Written as DNA, the CDR3 is TGCGCCAGCAGCCAAGTATTAAGGAATGAGCAGTTCTTC.